This entry features one TCR beta chain sequence. Reverse transcription of about 0.5 to 1 ug RNA used random hexamers. The CDR3 of TCR beta was amplified by immunoSEQ multiplex PCR across 54 Vbeta and 13 Jbeta. A single record per CDR3 protein comes from TCRdb applying MiXCR to the immunoSEQ multiplex PCR reads. The sample shows under 200,000 distinct CDR3 sequences, around 93% of them seen only once. This entry belongs to a study of CD8 T cells in Susac syndrome. CDR3 size: 12 residues. Germline loops: CDR1 SNHLY, CDR2 FYNNEI. The V end was cut by 6 bases, the J end by 5 bases, with 11 bases between. The V gene is TRBV2, the J gene TRBJ2-7; a weak D match, TRBD1 (6 bases). The source is a human donor in good health. The specimen sequenced was CD4+ T cells from PBMCs. This chain's CDR3 is CASSPNRDEQYF. For the CDR3, the DNA is TGTGCCAGCAGCCCAAACAGGGACGAGCAGTACTTC.